This TCR beta chain originates from a study of T cells after yellow fever vaccination. On this clonotype itself: The antigen is unknown.

Study-wide results and caveats: Post-booster samples contained most primary-vaccination clones (around 95% CD4, 88% CD8). Clonotypes found in both CD4 and CD8 compartments made up a small share.

TCRdb called the 5' RACE reads again in MiXCR, with one record for every CDR3 protein. The sample lists hundreds of thousands of distinct CDR3 sequences, around an eighth seen once, with more than 13% in the top ten. This clonotype was sampled from a man aged 30 to 45 who received the YFV17D yellow fever vaccine. The sample was PBMCs, taken on the day of the yellow fever booster vaccination.

CDR3 bases: TGTGCCAGCAGTTACTCCCGGAACAGTCCTGATACGCAGTATTTT. This gives the protein CASSYSRNSPDTQYF. The chain has TRBV6-5 and TRBJ2-3, with D hard to call. The length of the CDR3 is 15 residues. Trimming removed 0 bases from V and 6 bases from J, with 13 bases in between. Germline lookup yields CDR1 MNHEY and CDR2 SVGAGI.